This T cell receptor beta chain originates from a study of molecular identifiers for immune sequencing clone quantification. Study conclusions and caveats: Barcode-sharing identical TCR molecules could underestimate highly expanded clone sizes. Clones above 20 RNA copies held over 98% of effector molecules, under 1% in naive cells.

Bulk TCR libraries used previously described methods and listed TCR primers. One entry per CDR3 protein results from TCRdb running MiXCR on the PCR reads. The sample has about 70,000 distinct CDR3 sequences, 15% to 20% seen once. This CDR3 comprises 15 residues. Germline values: CDR1 LGHNA, CDR2 YNFKEQ. Trimming stripped 0 bases from V and 4 bases from J, with 12 bases between. This clonotype was seen a handful of times. Its matching antigen is unknown. With RNA at 10%, 30% or 50%, naive CD8 libraries came from approximately 22,000 to 940,000 sorted cells. The V call is TRBV4-2, the J call TRBJ1-1; maybe TRBD1 (5 bases). The specimen sequenced was naive CD8+ T cells from blood, with Jurkat cell RNA spiked in. Subset specified: FACS-sorted CD8+CD4-CCR7+CD45RA+ naive T cells. The source of this sequence is a human donor in good health. Some libraries in this study had Jurkat cell RNA spiked in. The CDR3 DNA follows: TGTGCCAGCAGCCAAGATCGGGGGACGAGCACTGAAGCTTTCTTT. Amino acid sequence: CASSQDRGTSTEAFF.